This TCR beta chain was sequenced during a study of PD-1 blockade in classical Hodgkin lymphoma. Study background: Every 2 weeks, patients had 3 mg/kg nivolumab intravenously.

The V and J ends lost 3 bases and 1 base respectively, with 7 bases between them. Germline loops: CDR1 SNHLY, CDR2 FYNNEI. This CDR3 spans 13 amino acids. This table comes from immunoSEQ multiplex PCR, and its TCRdb copy is limited to in-frame clones, with some not included. The sample records tens of thousands of clones, around 89% being singletons. As to this clone: Its specificity is unknown.

Study observations and caveats: Significant TCR diversity gains by C4D1 occurred in CD4+ but not CD8+ cells. Reports described newly diagnosed patients as having lower baseline TCR diversity than healthy donors.

Every patient relapsed after autologous stem cell transplantation, and brentuximab vedotin exposure varied. The source material was peripheral blood mononuclear cells (PBMCs), sampled before the second cycle of nivolumab. The chain links TRBV2 to TRBJ2-7; D remains unclear. The sequence derives from a human donor with classical Hodgkin lymphoma. The CDR3 sequence: CASSDYPSYEQYF. Here the CDR3 DNA reads TGTGCCAGCAGTGACTACCCGTCCTACGAGCAGTACTTC.